The 29 T cell receptor beta chains given below trace back to one sample, sequenced in a study of beta chain features in type 1 diabetes. Expressed TCRB transcripts were sequenced because the entire RNA isolate underwent reverse transcription. Sequencing used immunoSEQ multiplex PCR; TCRdb keeps in-frame clones, though not all of them. The sample consists of almost 350,000 clones, around a fifth of them appearing once. Material for sequencing was naive CD4+ T cells from blood. These receptors all stem from a woman aged 18-35 years in good health.

This clone has a handful of counts. The CDR3, as DNA: TGTGCCAGCAGTAGGGGTTGGACTAGCGGAAGGGAGCAGTTCTTC. It specifies CASSRGWTSGREQFF. The chain recombines TRBV27 with TRBJ2-1; 10 bases are shared with TRBD2. CDR1 and CDR2 (germline): MNHEY, SMNVEV (reference sequence). Losses at the gene ends were 5 bases for V and 10 bases for J; bases not matched to a gene: 11. The CDR3 sequence is 15 residues long.

This chain uses TRBV29-1 with TRBJ2-1; TRBD1 matches 9 bases. Germline values: CDR1 SQVTM, CDR2 ANQGSEA. Losses at the gene ends were 5 bases for V and 8 bases for J; bases not matched to a gene: 10. There are 14 residues in the CDR3. The CDR3 reads CSVLWDRAGYEQFF. Written as DNA, the CDR3 is TGCAGCGTTCTGTGGGACAGGGCGGGGTATGAGCAGTTCTTC.

This clone was counted a few times. V usage is TRBV29-1 and J usage is TRBJ2-7, with 10 bases that match TRBD1. The ends lost 5 bases at V and 3 bases at J; junction bases unmatched: 4. This CDR3 spans 13 amino acids. Looked up from germline, CDR1 is SQVTM and CDR2 is ANQGSEA. In DNA, the CDR3 is TGCAGCGTTCTACGGGACAGGGGCTACGAGCAGTACTTC. Residues: CSVLRDRGYEQYF.

This clone has just a few counts. This rearrangement joins TRBV25-1 to TRBJ1-2, with TRBD1 matching 10 bases. CDR1 MGHDK and CDR2 SYGVNS come from the germline V gene. The trim removed 2 bases at V and 6 bases at J, leaving 3 bases unmatched. The CDR3 has 14 amino acids. The DNA for the CDR3 is TGTGCCAGCAGTGAAAGACAGGGGGCGCATGGCTACACCTTC. Residues: CASSERQGAHGYTF.

The sample holds a few counts of this clone. The rearrangement joins TRBV5-1 to TRBJ2-3; 9 nucleotides align to TRBD1. Germline lookup yields CDR1 SGHRS and CDR2 YFSETQ. CDR3 length equals 16 residues. J gave up 3 bases and V 0 bases, and 5 bases lay outside the gene matches. In DNA form, the CDR3 reads TGCGCCAGCAGCTTGGTGGGACAGGGTACAACAGATACGCAGTATTTT. Its translation is CASSLVGQGTTDTQYF.

In this sample, this clone turned up a few times. V gene TRBV29-1 combines with J gene TRBJ2-3; 7 bases align to TRBD1. The trim removed 0 bases at V and 3 bases at J, leaving 9 bases unmatched. The CDR3 spans 16 residues. Germline lookup yields CDR1 SQVTM and CDR2 ANQGSEA. For the CDR3, the DNA is TGCAGCGTTGAAGATCCGTTCAGGGGGAGAACAGATACGCAGTATTTT. Amino acid sequence: CSVEDPFRGRTDTQYF.

CDR3 in DNA: TGTGCCAGCTCACCACCTAGCTTCACCGGGGAGCTGTTTTTT. This codes for CASSPPSFTGELFF. The V call is TRBV18, the J call TRBJ2-2, with D unresolved. This CDR3 is built from 14 residues. CDR1 is KGHSH and CDR2 is LQKENI in the germline V gene. The V gene lost 0 bases and the J gene lost 4 bases, with 6 bases spanning the gap.

The chain has TRBV9 and TRBJ2-2; TRBD1 matches 7 bases. CDR1 is SGDLS and CDR2 is YYNGEE in the germline V gene. The CDR3 has 15 residues. V lost 3 bases, J lost 8 bases, and 10 bases stayed unmatched. CDR3 bases: TGTGCCAGCAGCGCGGGGACAGCCGCCTATGGGGAGCTGTTTTTT. Translated, it gives CASSAGTAAYGELFF.

The table lists this clone with a few counts. CDR3 coding DNA: TGCGCCAGCAGCTCTTTAAACACGGAGGAGCAGTACTTC. Its translation is CASSSLNTEEQYF. V usage is TRBV5-1 and J usage is TRBJ2-7; no clear D gene. CDR3 length equals 13 residues. Germline lookup yields CDR1 SGHRS and CDR2 YFSETQ. Trimming pared 3 bases from V and 7 bases from J, leaving 14 bases between.

A few counts support this clone. V usage is TRBV29-1 and J usage is TRBJ2-1; the D gene is possibly TRBD1 (5 bases). The CDR3 totals 15 residues. Germline CDR1 and CDR2: SQVTM and ANQGSEA. Trimming stripped 5 bases from V and 0 bases from J, with 14 bases between. The CDR3 loop reads CSVPRQSTSYNEQFF. The CDR3 DNA reads TGCAGCGTTCCAAGACAGTCCACCTCCTACAATGAGCAGTTCTTC.

This rearrangement joins TRBV14 to TRBJ1-2; possible D gene TRBD1, 5 bases. V was shortened by 4 bases and J by 3 bases, with 15 bases between the two germline ends. This CDR3 spans 15 amino acids. Germline V CDR1 and CDR2: SGHDN, FVKESK. In DNA form, the CDR3 reads TGTGCCAGCAGCCCGCGGACCGTAGGGGACTATGGCTACACCTTC. Its translation is CASSPRTVGDYGYTF. The whole variable domain, filled in from reference TRBV14 and TRBJ1-2, reads EAGVTQFPSHSVIEKGQTVTLRCDPISGHDNLYWYRRVMGKEIKFLLHFVKESKQDESGMPNNRFLAERTGGTYSTLKVQPAELEDSGVYFCASSPRTVGDYGYTFGSGTRLTVV.

J is TRBJ1-6 and V is TRBV30; D possibly corresponds to TRBD1 (6 bases). Trimming took 3 bases from V and 1 from J, leaving 19 bases between them. The germline gives CDR1 GTSNPN, CDR2 SVGIG (reference sequence). The CDR3 length is 18 residues. The CDR3 spells CAWRGRPGHGSYNSPLHF. CDR3 bases: TGTGCCTGGAGGGGAAGACCGGGACACGGGTCCTATAATTCACCCCTCCACTTT.

This sequence joins TRBV6-6 and TRBJ2-1; TRBD2 agrees at 14 bases. The length of the CDR3 is 15 residues. Germline assignment: CDR1 MNHNY and CDR2 SVGAGI (reference sequence). The V and J ends lost 7 bases and 12 bases, in that order; junction bases with no gene match: 11. CDR3: CASNIGTSGSRPQFF. The CDR3 DNA reads as TGTGCCAGCAACATAGGGACTAGCGGGAGTAGGCCGCAGTTCTTC.

The chain recombines TRBV7-2 with TRBJ2-4, with 9 bases lining up with TRBD2. Germline lookup yields CDR1 SGHTA and CDR2 FQGNSA. The V and J ends lost 4 bases and 6 bases, in that order; junction bases with no gene match: 10. The CDR3 consists of 16 residues. Here the CDR3 reads CASSSFGRRGGNIQYF. Here the CDR3 DNA reads TGTGCCAGCAGCTCTTTCGGGCGGCGGGGGGGAAACATTCAGTACTTC.

V usage is TRBV4-1 and J usage is TRBJ2-7; TRBD1 matches at 10 bases. Germline V gene sequence: CDR1 MGHRA, CDR2 YSYEKL. The CDR3 has 15 amino acids. V shed 3 bases and J 1 base; nucleotides not matched to a gene: 3. The CDR3 here is CASSHGQGGSYEQYF. The CDR3 DNA follows: TGCGCCAGCAGCCATGGACAGGGGGGTTCCTACGAGCAGTACTTC.

This chain links TRBV5-6 with TRBJ2-2, with D unclear. The germline CDR1 and CDR2 sequences are SGHDT and YYEEEE. CDR3 length: 14 residues. V lost 2 bases and J 2 bases, leaving 7 bases between the germline ends. This CDR3 is CASSFGGNTGELFF. DNA of the CDR3: TGTGCCAGCAGCTTCGGCGGAAACACCGGGGAGCTGTTTTTT.

The chain has TRBV7-2 and TRBJ1-5; 9 nucleotides agree with TRBD1. Germline CDR1 SGHTA, CDR2 FQGNSA. This CDR3 spans 14 amino acids. V lost 5 bases and J lost 5; bases outside the gene matches: 4. The CDR3 DNA sequence: TGTGCCAGCAGCCTACGGACAGGGGATCAGCCCCAGCATTTT. This encodes CASSLRTGDQPQHF. Drawing the rest from reference TRBV7-2 and TRBJ1-5, the complete variable domain is GAGVSQSPSNKVTEKGKDVELRCDPISGHTALYWYRQSLGQGLEFLIYFQGNSAPDKSGLPSDRFSAERTGGSVSTLTIQRTQQEDSAVYLCASSLRTGDQPQHFGDGTRLSIL.

This clone was detected a few times. The rearrangement joins TRBV15 to TRBJ1-4; tentatively, D is TRBD1 (6 bases). Per the germline V gene, CDR1 is LNHNV and CDR2 is YYDKDF (reference sequence). CDR3 length equals 17 residues. With 0 bases removed from V and 4 bases from J, the gap between germline ends came to 15 bases. CDR3 DNA: TGTGCCACCAGCAGAGATATTCCGACAGGCGTTAATGAAAAACTGTTTTTT. Amino acids: CATSRDIPTGVNEKLFF.

This clone has only a few counts. The chain is built from TRBV7-2 and TRBJ2-5; no reliable D call. The ends were cut back, 4 bases at V and 5 bases at J, with 11 bases in the middle. CDR1 SGHTA and CDR2 FQGNSA come from the germline V gene. The CDR3 sequence is 13 residues long. The CDR3 loop reads CASSWKRWETQYF. CDR3 DNA: TGTGCCAGCAGCTGGAAGAGGTGGGAGACCCAGTACTTC.

This clone appeared a single time. This chain links TRBV6-5 with TRBJ1-5; TRBD1 agrees at 10 bases. The CDR3 has 14 residues. V shed 5 bases and J 7 bases; nucleotides not matched to a gene: 5. Per germline, CDR1 MNHEY and CDR2 SVGAGI. The CDR3 is CASSAMTGGQPQHF. The CDR3 DNA sequence: TGTGCCAGCAGTGCCATGACAGGGGGCCAGCCCCAGCATTTT.

This clone occurred a few times. The genes are TRBV30 and TRBJ1-5; no clear D. The CDR3 totals 16 residues. V gave up 0 bases and J gave up 1 base, with 13 bases separating them. Germline V gene sequence: CDR1 GTSNPN, CDR2 SVGIG (reference sequence). The CDR3 coding sequence is TGTGCCTGGAGTGTGAGAGGGCGCGGGAGCAATCAGCCCCAGCATTTT. This encodes CAWSVRGRGSNQPQHF. Filled out from reference TRBV30 and TRBJ1-5, the complete variable domain reads SQTIHQWPATLVQPVGSPLSLECTVEGTSNPNLYWYRQAAGRGLQLLFYSVGIGQISSEVPQNLSASRPQDRQFILSSKKLLLSDSGFYLCAWSVRGRGSNQPQHFGDGTRLSIL.

The V and J genes are TRBV7-9 and TRBJ1-1, with 7 bases that match TRBD1. CDR3 length equals 15 residues. Germline V lookup: CDR1 SEHNR, CDR2 FQNEAQ (reference sequence). Germline trimming cut 5 bases from V and 1 base from J; bases unmatched to any gene: 7. CDR3 loop: CASSPRQGPNTEAFF. The CDR3 DNA is TGTGCCAGCAGCCCTAGACAGGGCCCGAACACTGAAGCTTTCTTT.

CDR3 DNA sequence: TGTGCCAGCAGCCCACTAGCGGGGGCCAGCTACGAGCAGTACTTC. This encodes CASSPLAGASYEQYF. The chain uses TRBV13 and TRBJ2-7, with 11 bases lining up with TRBD2. The CDR3 length is 15 residues. The germline V gene encodes CDR1 PRHDT and CDR2 FYEKMQ (reference sequence). Germline trimming cut 5 bases from V and 3 bases from J; bases unmatched to any gene: 6.

This clone was seen only a few times. DNA of the CDR3: TGCGCCAGCAGCCAAGACGGGGTGGCTCACGAGCAGTACTTC. It is translated as CASSQDGVAHEQYF. This rearrangement joins TRBV4-1 to TRBJ2-7; a weak D match, TRBD2 (5 bases). Germline V gene data show CDR1 as MGHRA and CDR2 as YSYEKL. Trimming took off 0 bases at V and 5 bases at J, with 11 bases between the two ends. The CDR3 contains 14 residues.

The table lists this clone with a few counts. Within the sample, other DNA sequences also encode this same CDR3. The chain links TRBV11-2 to TRBJ2-1; D not resolved. V was cut by 1 base and J by 6 bases, with 7 bases left in between. There are 13 residues in the CDR3. Germline CDR1 reads SGHAT; CDR2 reads FQNNGV. The CDR3 loop is CASSLGLANEQFF. The CDR3 DNA reads TGTGCCAGCAGCTTAGGGTTAGCCAATGAGCAGTTCTTC. Filled out from reference TRBV11-2 and TRBJ2-1, the complete variable domain reads EAGVAQSPRYKIIEKRQSVAFWCNPISGHATLYWYQQILGQGPKLLIQFQNNGVVDDSQLPKDRFSAERLKGVDSTLKIQPAKLEDSAVYLCASSLGLANEQFFGPGTRLTVL.

The rearrangement joins TRBV15 to TRBJ2-2; D perhaps matches TRBD2 (7 bases). Germline values: CDR1 LNHNV, CDR2 YYDKDF (reference sequence). Trimming removed 9 bases at V and 3 bases at J, with 11 bases between. CDR3 length equals 13 residues. The CDR3 loop reads CATTGGYTGELFF. CDR3 nucleotides: TGTGCCACGACGGGGGGCTACACCGGGGAGCTGTTTTTT.

The chain combines TRBV30 with TRBJ2-3; D is unclear. The CDR3 runs to 15 residues. CDR1 and CDR2 from the germline V gene are GTSNPN and SVGIG (reference sequence). Deletions cut 5 bases from V and 5 bases from J, with 20 bases between. The CDR3 is CAWDRGTTNKDTQYF. In DNA, the CDR3 is TGTGCCTGGGATCGAGGAACTACAAATAAAGATACGCAGTATTTT.

A note on this clone: One end of the junction varies from germline; a read error may be responsible. This sequence joins TRBV5-1 and TRBJ2-7, with 9 positions matching TRBD2. This CDR3 spans 15 amino acids. From germline, CDR1 is SGHRS and CDR2 YFSETQ. The CDR3 sequence: CASSFRGGGSHEQYF. In nucleotides, the CDR3 is TGCGCCAGCAGCTTCCGCGGGGGGGGCTCCCACGAGCAGTACTTC.

J is TRBJ1-1 and V is TRBV18; perhaps TRBD1 as D (5 bases). The CDR3 loop spans 14 amino acids. V lost 8 bases and J lost 2, with 15 bases in between. Germline-derived CDR1 and CDR2 are KGHSH and LQKENI. CDR3 DNA: TGTGCCAGCAAATCACAGGATCTTAACACTGAAGCTTTCTTT. Protein: CASKSQDLNTEAFF. Full variable domain (outside the CDR3, taken from reference TRBV18 and TRBJ1-1): NAGVMQNPRHLVRRRGQEARLRCSPMKGHSHVYWYRQLPEEGLKFMVYLQKENIIDESGMPKERFSAEFPKEGPSILRIQQVVRGDSAAYFCASKSQDLNTEAFFGQGTRLTVV.